Presented here are 18 T cell receptor beta chains from one specimen sequenced in a study of T cells in women clearing cervical HPV infection. Method: immunoSEQ multiplex PCR; TCRdb's copy keeps in-frame clones and lacks some. In total, the table holds 20,000 to 30,000 clones. Input material: blood buffy coat. The source of these receptors is a woman aged 18 to 75 with a cervical HPV16 infection that either progressed to CIN3+ or cleared (not recorded which).

Concerning this clone: The CDR3 end falls 3 residues outside the read, so it is completed with the germline J gene. The V call is TRBV5-1, the J call TRBJ1-5, with D possibly matching TRBD1 (6 bases). V lost 4 bases and J lost 7, with 12 bases in between. Germline V CDR1 and CDR2: SGHRS, YFSETQ. CDR3 length equals 13 residues. The CDR3 DNA, read in part, is TGCGCCAGCAGCACCGGGGGGGGCCAGCCC. Translating gives CASSTGGGQP. The full CDR3 reads CASSTGGGQPQHF.

Comment on this clone: The CDR3 end falls 3 residues outside the read, so it is completed with the germline J gene. The rearrangement joins TRBV19 to TRBJ2-1, with 13 bases that match TRBD2. The CDR3 has 15 residues. Germline loops: CDR1 LNHDA, CDR2 SQIVND (reference sequence). V lost 5 bases, J lost 6 bases, and 4 bases stayed unmatched. Incomplete CDR3 DNA: TGTGCCAGTAGTTCGGGACTAGCGGGGACCAATGAG. Its protein product is CASSSGLAGTNE. The whole CDR3 reads CASSSGLAGTNEQFF.

Points on this clone: The CDR3 end lies 3 residues beyond the end of the read and is filled in from the germline J gene. V is TRBV18 and J is TRBJ2-5; a weak D match, TRBD1 (5 bases). The germline V gene has CDR1 KGHSH and CDR2 LQKENI. V shed 2 bases and J shed 2 bases, with 12 bases lying between them. The CDR3 extends over 15 amino acids. CDR3 loop: CASSPAPDIQETQYF. CDR3 bases read: TGTGCCAGCTCACCAGCCCCGGACATACAAGAGACC.

About this clone itself: The read ends 3 residues early relative to the CDR3; the germline J gene fills the gap. The V call is TRBV18, the J call TRBJ2-5; D is perhaps TRBD1 (6 bases). Germline V gives CDR1 KGHSH, CDR2 LQKENI. This CDR3 contains 15 residues. V shed 3 bases and J shed 7 bases, with 18 bases lying between them. The CDR3 DNA, read in part, is TGTGCCAGCTCACCCTCCGGGACACAAGGGAGGACC. It translates to CASSPSGTQGRT. The entire CDR3 protein is CASSPSGTQGRTQYF.

A word on this clone: The observed sequence ends 3 residues before the CDR3 terminus, with the missing tail filled in from the germline J gene. The chain is built from TRBV7-8 and TRBJ1-1; weak D call: TRBD1 (5 bases). Trimming shortened V by 8 bases and J by 1 base, and 14 bases separated the two germline ends. This CDR3 contains 14 residues. The V gene's germline CDR1 is SGHVS and CDR2 FQNEAQ. CDR3 DNA (partial): TGTGCCAGCCTCAGTTACGACAGGAACACTGAA. Translation gives CASLSYDRNTE. The whole CDR3 sequence is CASLSYDRNTEAFF.

Details on this clone: The read falls 3 residues short of the CDR3 end, and the missing part is taken from the germline J gene. The chain couples TRBV15 to TRBJ1-4; 8 bases are a match to TRBD1. The CDR3 length is 15 residues. Germline V CDR1 and CDR2: LNHNV, YYDKDF (reference sequence). V shed 3 bases and J 5 bases; nucleotides not matched to a gene: 5. CDR3: CATSRRDRQNEKLFF. CDR3 DNA, as far as it was read: TGTGCCACCAGCAGGAGGGACAGGCAGAATGAAAAA.

A word on this clone: The CDR3 goes on 3 residues after the read ends, and that part is filled in from the germline J gene. The chain combines TRBV2 with TRBJ1-2, with 7 positions matching TRBD1. The CDR3 is 14 amino acids. After removal of 1 base from V and 4 bases from J, the junction contained 3 bases not matched to a gene. CDR1 SNHLY and CDR2 FYNNEI come from the germline V gene. The sequenced part of the CDR3 DNA is TGTGCCAGCAGTGAAGGACAGGGAGGCTATGGC. Translated: CASSEGQGGYG. The CDR3 reads in full as CASSEGQGGYGYTF.

In regard to this clone: A junction boundary mismatches the germline segment, possibly from a read error. The read ends 3 residues shy of where the CDR3 ends; the end is completed using the germline J gene. Different DNA sequences within this sample yield the same CDR3. V usage is TRBV7-2 and J usage is TRBJ1-3; D possibly corresponds to TRBD1 (6 bases). The CDR3 has 15 residues. Germline V gives CDR1 SGHTA, CDR2 FQGNSA. The CDR3 DNA, read in part, is TGTGCCAGCAGCTTAGCGGAGAGGGGGGGAAACACG. Its translation: CASSLAERGGNT. The entire CDR3 reads CASSLAERGGNTIYF.

The sequenced CDR3 bases are TGCGCCAGCAGCCTGGGACAGGTAGGAACAGATACG. Amino acid sequence: CASSLGQVGTDT. The whole CDR3 sequence is CASSLGQVGTDTQYF. The chain combines TRBV5-1 with TRBJ2-3; the match to TRBD1 covers 8 bases. The read ends 3 residues before the CDR3 terminus; that terminus is restored from the germline J gene. V dropped 4 bases and J dropped 3; count of bases not matched to a gene: 7. The CDR3 has 15 residues. Germline V gives CDR1 SGHRS, CDR2 YFSETQ. The complete variable domain, with remaining parts taken from reference TRBV5-1 and TRBJ2-3, reads KAGVTQTPRYLIKTRGQQVTLSCSPISGHRSVSWYQQTPGQGLQFLFEYFSETQRNKGNFPGRFSGRQFSNSRSEMNVSTLELGDSALYLCASSLGQVGTDTQYFGPGTRLTVL.

In the case of this clone: The CDR3 end falls 3 residues outside the read, so it is completed with the germline J gene. The identical CDR3 is also encoded by other nucleotide sequences in the sample. The chain employs TRBV19 and TRBJ1-3, with TRBD1 matching over 9 bases. This CDR3 contains 17 residues. J lost 2 bases, V lost 6 bases, and 11 bases had no gene match. Per germline, CDR1 LNHDA and CDR2 SQIVND (reference sequence). CDR3: CASRKLIQGAAGNTIYF. The DNA read from the CDR3 is TGTGCCAGTAGAAAACTCATACAGGGGGCTGCTGGAAACACC.

With regard to this clone: The read terminates 3 residues before the CDR3 end, so the remaining end is supplied by the germline J gene. The chain recombines TRBV6-1 with TRBJ1-6; D perhaps matches TRBD1 (6 bases). The germline CDR1 and CDR2 sequences are MNHNS and SASEGT. The CDR3 is 15 amino acids. V gave up 1 base and J gave up 7 bases, with 11 bases separating them. CDR3 residues: CASSEGVTGNSPLHF. The CDR3 bases that were read are TGTGCCAGCAGTGAAGGGGTGACAGGCAATTCACCC.

Remarks on this clone: The sequence runs out 3 residues before the end of the CDR3; the remainder is reconstructed from the germline J gene. The chain couples TRBV7-2 to TRBJ2-5, with TRBD1 matching 9 bases. The CDR3 length is 16 residues. CDR1 and CDR2 from the germline V gene are SGHTA and FQGNSA. CDR3 bases read: TGTGCCAGCAGCTTAGCGGGACAGGGTTCCGAGAGAACC. This codes for CASSLAGQGSERT. The whole CDR3 sequence is CASSLAGQGSERTQYF.

For this clone: The CDR3 end is not reached by the read, which stops 3 residues before it; the germline J gene fills it in. This chain links TRBV7-3 with TRBJ2-3; D gene unclear. Looked up from germline, CDR1 is SGHTA and CDR2 is FQGTGA. This CDR3 comprises 14 residues. V lost 3 bases, J lost 0 bases, and 7 bases lay in between. This CDR3 is CASSLTPSTDTQYF. The part of the CDR3 DNA that was read is TGTGCCAGCAGCTTGACACCCAGCACAGATACG.

On this clone: The CDR3 extends 3 residues past the end of the read, so its final part is completed from the germline J gene. This sample also contains other DNA sequences that code for the same CDR3. The chain combines TRBV5-1 with TRBJ1-3, with D tentatively TRBD1 (6 bases). Germline assignment: CDR1 SGHRS and CDR2 YFSETQ. The CDR3 has 14 residues. V was pared by 0 bases and J by 2 bases, with 6 bases between. The CDR3 DNA, read in part, is TGCGCCAGCAGCTTGGGACAGGCTGGAAACACC. It specifies CASSLGQAGNT. The whole CDR3 region reads CASSLGQAGNTIYF. Full variable domain (outside the CDR3, taken from reference TRBV5-1 and TRBJ1-3): KAGVTQTPRYLIKTRGQQVTLSCSPISGHRSVSWYQQTPGQGLQFLFEYFSETQRNKGNFPGRFSGRQFSNSRSEMNVSTLELGDSALYLCASSLGQAGNTIYFGEGSWLTVV.

Concerning this clone itself: The sequence runs out 3 residues before the end of the CDR3; the remainder is reconstructed from the germline J gene. This rearrangement joins TRBV7-3 to TRBJ2-2; 7 bases are a match to TRBD1. The CDR3 length is 18 residues. In germline, CDR1 is SGHTA, CDR2 FQGTGA. CDR3 amino acids: CASSPRGPRLSGANVLFF. The sequenced part of the CDR3 DNA is TGTGCCAGCAGCCCTAGGGGGCCCCGCCTCTCTGGGGCTAACGTG.

To note about this clone: The read ends 3 residues early relative to the CDR3; the germline J gene fills the gap. This rearrangement joins TRBV6-2 or TRBV6-3 to TRBJ1-5; tentatively, D is TRBD1 (5 bases). This CDR3 contains 13 residues. CDR1 MNHEY and CDR2 SVGEGT come from the germline V gene. V was trimmed by 7 bases and J by 7 bases, leaving 14 bases between them. The DNA read from the CDR3 is TGTGCCAGCATGGGTAGGGGTAGCCAGCCC. It specifies CASMGRGSQP. The CDR3 as a whole reads CASMGRGSQPQHF.

On this clone itself: Read data end 3 residues before the CDR3 end; the end is taken from the germline J gene. The chain is built from TRBV28 and TRBJ2-1, with D maybe TRBD1 (6 bases). The V gene lost 2 bases and the J gene lost 5 bases, with 13 bases spanning the gap. The CDR3 runs 15 residues. CDR1 and CDR2 from the germline V gene are MDHEN and SYDVKM. The CDR3 region is CASSLGGQGNNEQFF. The sequenced CDR3 bases are TGTGCCAGCAGTTTAGGAGGTCAGGGGAACAATGAG. Using reference TRBV28 and TRBJ2-1 for the parts outside the CDR3, the full variable domain is DVKVTQSSRYLVKRTGEKVFLECVQDMDHENMFWYRQDPGLGLRLIYFSYDVKMKEKGDIPEGYSVSREKKERFSLILESASTNQTSMYLCASSLGGQGNNEQFFGPGTRLTVL.

Regarding this clone: The DNA ends 3 residues before the CDR3 does, and the rest of the CDR3 is filled in from the germline J gene. The J gene is TRBJ2-7, the V gene TRBV6-2 or TRBV6-3; 12 nucleotides match TRBD2. After removal of 2 bases from V and 4 bases from J, the junction contained 9 bases not matched to a gene. This CDR3 spans 17 amino acids. Germline V CDR1 and CDR2: MNHEY, SVGEGT. The CDR3 bases that were read are TGTGCCAGCAGTTACCCCCGCCGGACTAGCGGGAAGTACGAG. It encodes CASSYPRRTSGKYE. In full, the CDR3 is CASSYPRRTSGKYEQYF.